This T cell receptor beta chain stems from a study of blood T cell repertoires in COVID-19. This clone is large in the sample. The V and J ends lost 2 bases and 3 bases, in that order; junction bases with no gene match: 7. Germline CDR1 KGHSH, CDR2 LQKENI. This CDR3 comprises 17 residues. Clones were sequenced by immunoSEQ multiplex PCR, and TCRdb holds only the in-frame ones, with some missing. The table records roughly 38,000 clones, around 87% of them present only once. This chain uses TRBV18 with TRBJ1-2; 12 nucleotides line up with TRBD1. The source is a man aged 45-65 years in a cohort sampled during active COVID-19. The sequencing input was peripheral blood. The CDR3 DNA sequence: TGTGCCAGCTCACCATCGGGACAGGGGGCGCCTCACTATGGCTACACCTTC. Translation gives CASSPSGQGAPHYGYTF.